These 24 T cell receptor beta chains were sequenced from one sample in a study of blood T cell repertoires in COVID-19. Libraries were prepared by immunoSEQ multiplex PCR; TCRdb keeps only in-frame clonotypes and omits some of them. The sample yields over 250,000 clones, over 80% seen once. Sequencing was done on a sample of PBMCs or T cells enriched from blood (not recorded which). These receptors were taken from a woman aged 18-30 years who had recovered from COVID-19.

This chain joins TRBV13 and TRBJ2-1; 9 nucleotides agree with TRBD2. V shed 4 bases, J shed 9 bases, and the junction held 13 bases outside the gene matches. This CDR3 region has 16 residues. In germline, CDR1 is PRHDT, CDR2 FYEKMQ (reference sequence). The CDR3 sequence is CASSWRFSGSFGEQFF. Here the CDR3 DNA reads TGTGCCAGCAGCTGGCGCTTTAGCGGGAGCTTCGGTGAGCAGTTCTTC. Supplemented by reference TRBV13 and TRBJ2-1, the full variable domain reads AAGVIQSPRHLIKEKRETATLKCYPIPRHDTVYWYQQGPGQDPQFLISFYEKMQSDKGSIPDRFSAQQFSDYHSELNMSSLELGDSALYFCASSWRFSGSFGEQFFGPGTRLTVL.

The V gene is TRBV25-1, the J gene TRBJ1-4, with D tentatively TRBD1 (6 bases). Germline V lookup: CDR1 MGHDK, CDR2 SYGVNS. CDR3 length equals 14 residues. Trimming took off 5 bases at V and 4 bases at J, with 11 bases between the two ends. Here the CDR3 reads CASSLRGINEKLFF. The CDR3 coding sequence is TGTGCCAGCAGTCTTAGGGGGATTAATGAAAAACTGTTTTTT.

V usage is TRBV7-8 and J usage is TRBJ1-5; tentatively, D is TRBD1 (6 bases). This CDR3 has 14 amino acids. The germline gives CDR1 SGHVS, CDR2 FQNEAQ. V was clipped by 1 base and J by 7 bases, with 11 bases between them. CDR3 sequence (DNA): TGTGCCAGCAGCTTAGACAGGGCCGAGCAGCCCCAGCATTTT. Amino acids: CASSLDRAEQPQHF.

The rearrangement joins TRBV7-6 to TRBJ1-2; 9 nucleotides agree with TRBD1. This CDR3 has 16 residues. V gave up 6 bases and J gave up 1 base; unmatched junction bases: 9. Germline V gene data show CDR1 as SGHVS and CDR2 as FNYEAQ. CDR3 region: CASREKGQGNNYGYTF. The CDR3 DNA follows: TGTGCCAGCAGGGAAAAGGGACAGGGCAATAACTATGGCTACACCTTC.

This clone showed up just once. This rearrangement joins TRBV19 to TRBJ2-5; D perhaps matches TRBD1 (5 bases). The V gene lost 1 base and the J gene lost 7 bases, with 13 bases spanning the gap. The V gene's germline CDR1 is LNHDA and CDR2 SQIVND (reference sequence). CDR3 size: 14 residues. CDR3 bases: TGTGCCAGTAGTATAGGTCCAGGGCGCACGACCCAGTACTTC. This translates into CASSIGPGRTTQYF.

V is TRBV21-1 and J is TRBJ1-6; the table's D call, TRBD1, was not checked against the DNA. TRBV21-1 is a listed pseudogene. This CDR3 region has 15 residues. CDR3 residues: CASRDRSSYNSPLHF. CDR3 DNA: TGTGCCAGCAGGGACAGGAGCTCCTATAATTCACCCCTCCACTTT.

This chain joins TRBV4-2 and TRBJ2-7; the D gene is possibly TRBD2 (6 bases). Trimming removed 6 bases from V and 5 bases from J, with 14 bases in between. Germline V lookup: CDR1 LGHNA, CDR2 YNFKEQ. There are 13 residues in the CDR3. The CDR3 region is CASSHAGGNEQYF. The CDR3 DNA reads TGTGCCAGCAGTCATGCCGGGGGAAACGAGCAGTACTTC.

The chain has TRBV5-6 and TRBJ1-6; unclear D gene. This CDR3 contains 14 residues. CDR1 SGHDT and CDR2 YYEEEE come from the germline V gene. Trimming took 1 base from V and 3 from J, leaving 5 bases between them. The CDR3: CASSLLRYNSPLHF. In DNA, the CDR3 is TGTGCCAGCAGCTTGCTCCGCTATAATTCACCCCTCCACTTT.

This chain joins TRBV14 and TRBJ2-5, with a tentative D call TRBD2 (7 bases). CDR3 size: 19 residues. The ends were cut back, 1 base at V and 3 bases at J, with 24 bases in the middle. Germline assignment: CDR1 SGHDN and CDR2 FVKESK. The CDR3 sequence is CASSQGGGLQGELKETQYF. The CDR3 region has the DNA TGTGCCAGCAGCCAAGGGGGGGGCTTGCAAGGGGAACTCAAAGAGACCCAGTACTTC.

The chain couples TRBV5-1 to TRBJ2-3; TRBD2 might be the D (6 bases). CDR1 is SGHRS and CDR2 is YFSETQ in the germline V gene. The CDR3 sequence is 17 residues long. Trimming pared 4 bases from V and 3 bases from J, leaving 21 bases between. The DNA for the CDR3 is TGCGCCAGCAGCCCCTCCCGGGATAGCGGCTGGACAGATACGCAGTATTTT. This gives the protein CASSPSRDSGWTDTQYF. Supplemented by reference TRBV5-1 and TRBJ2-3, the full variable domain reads KAGVTQTPRYLIKTRGQQVTLSCSPISGHRSVSWYQQTPGQGLQFLFEYFSETQRNKGNFPGRFSGRQFSNSRSEMNVSTLELGDSALYLCASSPSRDSGWTDTQYFGPGTRLTVL.

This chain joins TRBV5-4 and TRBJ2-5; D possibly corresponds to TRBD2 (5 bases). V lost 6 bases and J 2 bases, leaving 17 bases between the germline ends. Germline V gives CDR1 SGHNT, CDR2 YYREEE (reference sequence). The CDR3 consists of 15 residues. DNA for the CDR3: TGTGCCAGCAATCCCGGAGGTTTACCTCAAGAGACCCAGTACTTC. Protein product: CASNPGGLPQETQYF.

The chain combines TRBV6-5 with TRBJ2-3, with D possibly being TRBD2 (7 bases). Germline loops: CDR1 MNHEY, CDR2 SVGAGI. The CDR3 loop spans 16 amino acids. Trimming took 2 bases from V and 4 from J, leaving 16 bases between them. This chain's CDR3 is CASSYHRDYRADTQYF. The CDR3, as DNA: TGTGCCAGCAGTTACCACCGGGACTACAGGGCAGATACGCAGTATTTT.

CDR3 amino acids: CASSPDSGLGGTGANVLTF. CDR3 sequence (DNA): TGTGCCAGCAGCCCCGATAGCGGTCTTGGGGGTACTGGGGCCAACGTCCTGACTTTC. This chain links TRBV7-6 with TRBJ2-6, with D possibly matching TRBD2 (6 bases). The CDR3 has 19 amino acids. Germline assignment: CDR1 SGHVS and CDR2 FNYEAQ. V lost 5 bases and J 2 bases, leaving 22 bases between the germline ends. Full variable domain (outside the CDR3, taken from reference TRBV7-6 and TRBJ2-6): GAGVSQSPRYKVTKRGQDVALRCDPISGHVSLYWYRQALGQGPEFLTYFNYEAQQDKSGLPNDRFSAERPEGSISTLTIQRTEQRDSAMYRCASSPDSGLGGTGANVLTFGAGSRLTVL.

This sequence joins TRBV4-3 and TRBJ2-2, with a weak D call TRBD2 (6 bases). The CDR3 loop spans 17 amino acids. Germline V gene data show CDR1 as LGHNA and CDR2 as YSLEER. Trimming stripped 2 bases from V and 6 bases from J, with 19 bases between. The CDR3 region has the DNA TGCGCCAGCAGCCAATACTTCGGGGCGACTAGGGCCGGGGAGCTGTTTTTT. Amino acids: CASSQYFGATRAGELFF.

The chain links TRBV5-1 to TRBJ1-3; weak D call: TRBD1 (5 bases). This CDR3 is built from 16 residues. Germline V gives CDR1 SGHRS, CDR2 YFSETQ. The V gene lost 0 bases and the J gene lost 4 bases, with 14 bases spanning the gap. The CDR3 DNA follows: TGCGCCAGCAGCTTGGTGTCCTCACAGGAGGGAAACACCATATATTTT. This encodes CASSLVSSQEGNTIYF.

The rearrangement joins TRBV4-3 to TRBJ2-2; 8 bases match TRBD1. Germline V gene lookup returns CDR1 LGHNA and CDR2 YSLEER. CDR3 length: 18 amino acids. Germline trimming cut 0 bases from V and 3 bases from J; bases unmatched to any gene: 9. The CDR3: CASSQEAGQGPYTGELFF. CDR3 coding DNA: TGCGCCAGCAGCCAAGAGGCTGGACAGGGTCCGTACACCGGGGAGCTGTTTTTT.

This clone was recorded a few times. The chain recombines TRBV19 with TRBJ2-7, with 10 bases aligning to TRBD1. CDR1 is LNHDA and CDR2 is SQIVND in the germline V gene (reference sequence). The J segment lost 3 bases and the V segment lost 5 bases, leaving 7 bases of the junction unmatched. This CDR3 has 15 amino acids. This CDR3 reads CASSATGGARYEQYF. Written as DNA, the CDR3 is TGTGCCAGTAGTGCGACAGGGGGCGCCCGCTACGAGCAGTACTTC.

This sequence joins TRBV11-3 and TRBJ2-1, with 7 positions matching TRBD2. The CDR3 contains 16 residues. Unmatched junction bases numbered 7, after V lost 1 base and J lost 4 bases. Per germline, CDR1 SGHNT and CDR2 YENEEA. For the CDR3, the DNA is TGTGCCAGCAGCTTAGGGGGGGGTAGCGGTTACAATGAGCAGTTCTTC. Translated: CASSLGGGSGYNEQFF.

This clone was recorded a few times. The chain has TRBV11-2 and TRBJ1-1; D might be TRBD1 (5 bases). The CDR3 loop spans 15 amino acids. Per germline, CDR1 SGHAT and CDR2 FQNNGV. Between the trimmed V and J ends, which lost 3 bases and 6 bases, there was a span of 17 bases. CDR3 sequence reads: CASSLGGGSMAEAFF. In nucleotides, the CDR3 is TGTGCCAGCAGCTTGGGCGGGGGGTCGATGGCTGAAGCTTTCTTT.

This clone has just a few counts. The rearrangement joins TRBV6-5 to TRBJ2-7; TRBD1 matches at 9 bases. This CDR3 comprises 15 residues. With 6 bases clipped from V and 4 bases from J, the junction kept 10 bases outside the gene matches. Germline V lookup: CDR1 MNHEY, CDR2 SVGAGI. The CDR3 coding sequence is TGTGCCAGCAGAAGAGGCGGGACAGGGACATACGAGCAGTACTTC. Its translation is CASRRGGTGTYEQYF.

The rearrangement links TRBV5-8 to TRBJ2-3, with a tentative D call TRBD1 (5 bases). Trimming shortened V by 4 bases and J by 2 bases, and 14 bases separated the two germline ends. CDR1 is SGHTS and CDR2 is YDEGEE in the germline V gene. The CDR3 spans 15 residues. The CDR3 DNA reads TGTGCCAGCAGCCCACGACAGAGTAACACAGATACGCAGTATTTT. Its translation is CASSPRQSNTDTQYF.

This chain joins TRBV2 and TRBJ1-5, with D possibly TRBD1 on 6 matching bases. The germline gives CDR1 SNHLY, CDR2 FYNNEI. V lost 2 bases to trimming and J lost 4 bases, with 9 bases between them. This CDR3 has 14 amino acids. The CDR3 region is CASSERTVNQPQHF. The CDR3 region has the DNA TGTGCCAGCAGTGAACGGACAGTTAATCAGCCCCAGCATTTT.

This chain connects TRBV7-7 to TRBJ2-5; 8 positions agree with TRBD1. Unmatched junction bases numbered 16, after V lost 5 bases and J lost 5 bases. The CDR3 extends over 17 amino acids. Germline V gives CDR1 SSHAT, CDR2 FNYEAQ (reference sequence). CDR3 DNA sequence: TGTGCCAGCAGCCCTAGAGGTGGGACAGGTTCGGGGGAGACCCAGTACTTC. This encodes CASSPRGGTGSGETQYF.

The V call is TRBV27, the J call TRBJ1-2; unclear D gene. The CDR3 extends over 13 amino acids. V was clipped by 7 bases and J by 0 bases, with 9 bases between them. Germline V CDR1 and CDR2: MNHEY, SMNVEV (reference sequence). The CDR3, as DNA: TGTGCCAGCAAGGGAGAAGCTAACTATGGCTACACCTTC. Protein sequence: CASKGEANYGYTF.